This T cell receptor beta chain is from a study of T cell repertoires in cytomegalovirus infection. Study-wide context: Matching HLA type, along with CMV infection, was indicated by public TCR beta signatures. Study outcomes and limitations: HLA-C-restricted CMV clonotypes gave the most frequent clonotype in two of eight donors.

At least ten counts were recorded for this clonotype. Its antigen is currently unknown. TCRdb re-derived calls from the reads in MiXCR, one entry per CDR3 protein. The top ten hold approximately 8% of the sample, which has some 390,000 distinct CDR3 sequences, 18% seen once. The clonotype was recovered from a human donor in good health (CMV status not recorded). Some clones in this sample may be carry-over from other donors' samples. Source material: PBMCs.

CDR3 bases: TGTGCCAGCAGCCTAGAAGGGGGAGGTACCTACAATGAGCAGTTCTTC. It encodes CASSLEGGGTYNEQFF. This chain uses TRBV7-2 with TRBJ2-1; the D gene could be TRBD1 or TRBD2 (6 bases each). Trimming cost V 5 bases and J 2 bases, with 16 bases left between them. Germline V gene lookup returns CDR1 SGHTA and CDR2 FQGNSA. The CDR3 consists of 16 residues.